This TCR beta chain was sequenced in a study of cytomegalovirus exposure and HLA in healthy donors. The study, taken as a whole, reports: In vitro experiments confirmed that a few CMV-associated chains were specific for CMV antigens. An analysis done earlier found most TCR beta V segments productive about 87% or about 30% of the time.

The PCR was carried out with 60 Vbeta primers and 13 Jbeta primers. The data were produced by immunoSEQ multiplex PCR, yet TCRdb's version contains in-frame clones alone and is incomplete. The data contain about 200,000 clones, about 76% of them singletons. The CDR3 is 13 residues long. Germline values: CDR1 SGHNT, CDR2 YYREEE (reference sequence). As for this clone: The antigen remains unidentified.

V gene TRBV5-4 combines with J gene TRBJ2-7; 11 bases are shared with TRBD1. Input material: PBMCs. This clonotype was obtained from a male donor in good health and CMV-seropositive. The CDR3 protein is CANGGQGANEQYF. In DNA, the CDR3 is TGTGCTAACGGAGGACAGGGGGCTAACGAGCAGTACTTC.